This passage covers 23 T cell receptor beta chains from one sample sequenced in a study of sequential checkpoint blockade in melanoma. Sequencing was performed with immunoSEQ multiplex PCR; in TCRdb, only in-frame clones are kept and a portion is missing. The table has some 32,000 clones, under 90% seen once. Treatment given: randomized to nivolumab then ipilimumab (arm A) or the reverse (arm B). Sample: CD8+ T cells sorted from blood (inferred from file names), taken from a patient given nivolumab and ipilimumab in sequence. The receptor source for this set is a human donor with melanoma.

By frequency in the sample, this clone is medium-sized (0.01 to 0.1%). The chain combines TRBV7-9 with TRBJ2-1, with D maybe TRBD2 (6 bases). Trimming shortened V by 5 bases and J by 10 bases, and 24 bases separated the two germline ends. CDR1 is SEHNR, CDR2 FQNEAQ, per germline (reference sequence). The CDR3 is made up of 16 amino acids. The CDR3 nucleotides read TGTGCCAGCAGCCCTAGGGACGGGAGTAGTGGGAGGGAGCAGTTCTTC. This codes for CASSPRDGSSGREQFF.

The chain links TRBV4-1 to TRBJ1-5, with D perhaps TRBD1 (6 bases). The CDR3 is made up of 14 amino acids. The V gene's germline CDR1 is MGHRA and CDR2 YSYEKL. Trimming shortened V by 3 bases and J by 3 bases, and 9 bases separated the two germline ends. CDR3 nucleotide sequence: TGCGCCAGCAGCCAGCGGACAGACAATCAGCCCCAGCATTTT. Its translation is CASSQRTDNQPQHF.

V gene TRBV4-1 combines with J gene TRBJ1-5; TRBD1 might be the D (5 bases). CDR1 is MGHRA and CDR2 is YSYEKL in the germline V gene. The V end was cut by 1 base, the J end by 2 bases, with 12 bases between. The CDR3 runs to 16 residues. The CDR3 is CASSQAPGLGNQPQHF. The CDR3 nucleotides read TGCGCCAGCAGCCAAGCCCCAGGGTTAGGCAATCAGCCCCAGCATTTT.

The rearrangement joins TRBV4-3 to TRBJ1-1; D possibly corresponds to TRBD1 (5 bases). Trimming removed 1 base at V and 8 bases at J, with 14 bases between. CDR3 length equals 14 residues. The germline V gene has CDR1 LGHNA and CDR2 YSLEER. In DNA form, the CDR3 reads TGCGCCAGCAGCCAAGGATTGGGGCTTGCCGAAGCTTTCTTT. Translation: CASSQGLGLAEAFF.

This sequence joins TRBV19 and TRBJ1-5; 7 positions agree with TRBD1. V trimming: 6 bases; J trimming: 5 bases; junction bases outside the gene matches: 7. The CDR3 is made up of 14 amino acids. Germline CDR1 and CDR2: LNHDA and SQIVND (reference sequence). CDR3 region: CASRTAGGHQPQHF. CDR3 DNA: TGTGCCAGTAGAACCGCAGGGGGTCATCAGCCCCAGCATTTT.

This clone occurred once. The rearrangement joins TRBV7-9 to TRBJ2-7; TRBD1 agrees at 10 bases. Germline trimming cut 7 bases from V and 2 bases from J; bases unmatched to any gene: 8. There are 15 residues in the CDR3. CDR1 and CDR2 from the germline V gene are SEHNR and FQNEAQ (reference sequence). The CDR3 DNA reads TGTGCCAGCACCTCAACCGGGACAGGGGCCTACGAGCAGTACTTC. Its protein is CASTSTGTGAYEQYF.

The rearrangement uses TRBV19 and TRBJ1-5; D not resolved. Trimming pared 5 bases from V and 7 bases from J, leaving 15 bases between. The CDR3 extends over 14 amino acids. The germline V gene encodes CDR1 LNHDA and CDR2 SQIVND (reference sequence). In DNA, the CDR3 is TGTGCCAGTAGTCTGGCGGGTATCGGGCAGCCCCAGCATTTT. Translating it yields CASSLAGIGQPQHF.

The CDR3 protein is CAWTGRANRSKPLFSGNTIYF. The CDR3 bases are TGTGCCTGGACGGGCAGGGCGAACCGATCTAAACCCTTATTCTCTGGAAACACCATATATTTT. The chain uses TRBV30 and TRBJ1-3; maybe TRBD1 (5 bases). Looked up from germline, CDR1 is GTSNPN and CDR2 is SVGIG (reference sequence). Trimming cost V 4 bases and J 0 bases, with 31 bases left between them. The CDR3 runs 21 residues.

The chain combines TRBV5-1 with TRBJ2-1; possibly TRBD2 for D (5 bases). The germline V gene encodes CDR1 SGHRS and CDR2 YFSETQ. V gave up 4 bases and J gave up 6 bases, with 11 bases separating them. The CDR3 totals 13 residues. The CDR3 here is CASSEWTGNEQFF. As DNA, the CDR3 is TGCGCCAGCAGCGAATGGACTGGCAATGAGCAGTTCTTC.

The rearrangement links TRBV6-6 to TRBJ1-2, with a tentative D call TRBD1 (5 bases). The ends were cut back, 7 bases at V and 1 base at J, with 10 bases in the middle. The CDR3 length is 13 residues. CDR1 is MNHNY and CDR2 is SVGAGI in the germline V gene (reference sequence). The CDR3 loop is CASNYDSNYGYTF. CDR3 DNA sequence: TGTGCCAGCAACTACGACAGTAACTATGGCTACACCTTC.

V gene TRBV9 combines with J gene TRBJ1-2, with 9 bases identical to TRBD1. Trimming cost V 2 bases and J 8 bases; bases outside gene matches: 4. From germline, CDR1 is SGDLS and CDR2 YYNGEE. The CDR3 is 13 amino acids. The CDR3 loop reads CASSVTGGRGYTF. CDR3 nucleotides: TGTGCCAGCAGCGTGACAGGGGGAAGAGGCTACACCTTC.

The chain has TRBV5-1 and TRBJ2-3; the match to TRBD2 covers 10 bases. This CDR3 region has 16 residues. The ends lost 2 bases at V and 5 bases at J; junction bases unmatched: 8. Germline values: CDR1 SGHRS, CDR2 YFSETQ. CDR3 bases: TGCGCCAGCAGCTTTCAGCGGGAGGGCCATATAGATACGCAGTATTTT. Translation: CASSFQREGHIDTQYF.

The J gene is TRBJ2-7, the V gene TRBV7-9, with TRBD1 matching over 9 bases. The CDR3 consists of 16 residues. V lost 1 base to trimming and J lost 5 bases; unmatched junction nucleotides: 9. CDR1 is SEHNR, CDR2 FQNEAQ, per germline (reference sequence). Here the CDR3 reads CASSLVRGTGKNEQYF. CDR3 sequence (DNA): TGTGCCAGCAGCTTAGTGAGAGGGACAGGGAAAAACGAGCAGTACTTC.

The chain carries TRBV27 and TRBJ2-7; D gene unclear. The germline V and J ends were trimmed by 0 bases and 2 bases, with 11 bases remaining between them. CDR1 is MNHEY and CDR2 is SMNVEV in the germline V gene (reference sequence). The CDR3 loop spans 15 amino acids. The CDR3 is CASSLSAAPTYEQYF. The CDR3 nucleotides are TGTGCCAGCAGTTTATCCGCGGCTCCCACCTACGAGCAGTACTTC.

The rearrangement uses TRBV2 and TRBJ1-5; 11 bases map to TRBD1. The CDR3 runs to 17 residues. Germline assignment: CDR1 SNHLY and CDR2 FYNNEI. Trimming at V came to 5 bases and at J to 3 bases, leaving 9 bases not matched to a gene. DNA of the CDR3: TGTGCCAGCAGTTGGACAGGGGGCGATGAAAACAATCAGCCCCAGCATTTT. Its translation: CASSWTGGDENNQPQHF.

The V gene is TRBV5-1, the J gene TRBJ2-1, with TRBD1 as a possible D gene (6 bases). The CDR3 sequence is 14 residues long. V was clipped by 3 bases and J by 3 bases, with 10 bases between them. Germline loops: CDR1 SGHRS, CDR2 YFSETQ. Written as DNA, the CDR3 is TGCGCCAGCAGCTCCACAGGGTTCTACAATGAGCAGTTCTTC. Amino acid sequence: CASSSTGFYNEQFF.

The gene calls are TRBV5-6 and TRBJ2-7; 10 nucleotides line up with TRBD2. The CDR3 spans 16 residues. Germline CDR1 reads SGHDT; CDR2 reads YYEEEE. The J segment lost 3 bases and the V segment lost 4 bases, leaving 10 bases of the junction unmatched. This CDR3 reads CASSLWTSGFYYEQYF. CDR3 DNA: TGTGCCAGCAGCCTTTGGACTAGCGGATTCTACTACGAGCAGTACTTC.

V and J are TRBV19 and TRBJ1-5; maybe TRBD1 (5 bases). The CDR3 is 14 residues long. V lost 9 bases and J lost 3, with 15 bases in between. CDR1 LNHDA and CDR2 SQIVND come from the germline V gene (reference sequence). The CDR3 DNA follows: TGTGCCAGCAGTCCCCGGACACTCAATCAGCCCCAGCATTTT. It codes for CASSPRTLNQPQHF. The variable domain in full, with the rest retrieved from reference TRBV19 and TRBJ1-5, is DGGITQSPKYLFRKEGQNVTLSCEQNLNHDAMYWYRQDPGQGLRLIYYSQIVNDFQKGDIAEGYSVSREKKESFPLTVTSAQKNPTAFYLCASSPRTLNQPQHFGDGTRLSIL.

The table lists this clone with a few counts. The rearrangement uses TRBV7-9 and TRBJ1-1; D is ambiguous. Trimming cost V 3 bases and J 1 base, with 9 bases left between them. Germline loops: CDR1 SEHNR, CDR2 FQNEAQ (reference sequence). The CDR3 sequence is 14 residues long. The DNA for the CDR3 is TGTGCCAGCAGCTTCTCAGCGGCGAACACTGAAGCTTTCTTT. Encoded protein: CASSFSAANTEAFF.

With respect to this clone: Other DNA sequences of this sample code for an identical CDR3. The chain recombines TRBV5-6 with TRBJ1-2; TRBD1 matches 9 bases. Germline V CDR1 and CDR2: SGHDT, YYEEEE. This CDR3 is 16 amino acids long. V lost 1 base, J lost 4 bases, and 8 bases stayed unmatched. The CDR3: CASSLYGQGLLYGYTF. The CDR3 DNA sequence: TGTGCCAGCAGCTTGTACGGACAGGGGCTACTCTATGGCTACACCTTC.

This sequence joins TRBV30 and TRBJ1-6, with TRBD1 matching 7 bases. Germline CDR1 and CDR2: GTSNPN and SVGIG (reference sequence). The trim removed 5 bases at V and 6 bases at J, leaving 4 bases unmatched. The CDR3 extends over 13 amino acids. The CDR3 coding sequence is TGTGCCTGGGCGGCAGGGGGTAATTCACCCCTCCACTTT. Protein product: CAWAAGGNSPLHF. Full variable domain (outside the CDR3, taken from reference TRBV30 and TRBJ1-6): SQTIHQWPATLVQPVGSPLSLECTVEGTSNPNLYWYRQAAGRGLQLLFYSVGIGQISSEVPQNLSASRPQDRQFILSSKKLLLSDSGFYLCAWAAGGNSPLHFGNGTRLTVT.

The gene calls are TRBV6-5 and TRBJ1-2, with 8 bases fitting TRBD1. Germline V CDR1 and CDR2: MNHEY, SVGAGI. The CDR3 loop spans 15 amino acids. V lost 7 bases and J lost 4; bases outside the gene matches: 11. CDR3 DNA: TGTGCCAGCAACCCGACCAGGGGGCCGGTCTATGGCTACACCTTC. Translation: CASNPTRGPVYGYTF.

The chain uses TRBV7-6 and TRBJ2-1, with 7 bases matching TRBD1. There are 15 residues in the CDR3. Germline CDR1 and CDR2: SGHVS and FNYEAQ. V was clipped by 4 bases and J by 2 bases; unmatched bases: 5. The CDR3: CASSSRQGAYNEQFF. The CDR3 coding sequence is TGTGCCAGCAGCTCGAGACAGGGCGCCTACAATGAGCAGTTCTTC.